The 30 T cell receptor beta chains in this list originate from one sample, sequenced in a study of control samples from healthy donors and cancer patients. The method was immunoSEQ multiplex PCR; TCRdb's version includes in-frame clones alone and lacks a portion of them. Counted here are under 7,500 clones, 76% occurring once; the ten biggest clones make up 15% to 20%. The specimen was formalin-fixed, paraffin-embedded tissue. All receptors derive from a male donor with melanoma.

The gene calls are TRBV11-1 and TRBJ2-1; 7 bases are shared with TRBD2. This CDR3 comprises 15 residues. V shed 2 bases and J 9 bases; nucleotides not matched to a gene: 10. CDR1 SGHAT and CDR2 FQDESV come from the germline V gene (reference sequence). CDR3 coding DNA: TGTGCCAGCAGCTTAACGGGGGGACCAGGCGGTGAGCAGTTCTTC. Translating it yields CASSLTGGPGGEQFF.

The J gene is TRBJ1-1, the V gene TRBV5-1; 9 bases fit TRBD1. The CDR3 loop spans 13 amino acids. Germline CDR1 and CDR2: SGHRS and YFSETQ. V shed 2 bases, J shed 7 bases, and the junction held 3 bases outside the gene matches. The CDR3 DNA reads as TGCGCCAGCAGCTTTACAGGGGGCGATGAAGCTTTCTTT. Its protein product is CASSFTGGDEAFF.

The sample holds a few counts of this clone. This chain connects TRBV19 to TRBJ1-3; D ambiguous. The V gene's germline CDR1 is LNHDA and CDR2 SQIVND (reference sequence). Trimming removed 4 bases from V and 0 bases from J, with 10 bases in between. The CDR3 is 15 residues long. DNA for the CDR3: TGTGCCAGTAGTAACAGCGACGACTCTGGAAACACCATATATTTT. Translating gives CASSNSDDSGNTIYF.

The chain has TRBV7-6 and TRBJ2-5; D may be TRBD2 (7 bases). Germline V gene data show CDR1 as SGHVS and CDR2 as FNYEAQ. Trimming left V 1 base short and J 2 bases short, with 17 bases between. The CDR3 is 17 amino acids. CDR3 sequence (DNA): TGTGCCAGCAGCTTAGGAAGACTGGGGGGGGCTCAAGAGACCCAGTACTTC. Encoded protein: CASSLGRLGGAQETQYF.

On this clone: Compared with germline, one end of the junction differs, possibly owing to a read error. The rearrangement uses TRBV27 and TRBJ2-1; 10 positions match TRBD1. From germline, CDR1 is MNHEY and CDR2 SMNVEV (reference sequence). CDR3 length equals 14 residues. CDR3 sequence: CVSSSGTGVNEQFF. The DNA for the CDR3 is TGTGTCAGCAGTTCCGGGACAGGGGTCAATGAGCAGTTCTTC.

The CDR3 DNA follows: TGTGCCAGCAGTTTACTAAAGGGGGTTGAAGCTTTCTTT. This gives the protein CASSLLKGVEAFF. The rearrangement uses TRBV27 and TRBJ1-1; D may be TRBD1 (6 bases). V lost 2 bases to trimming and J lost 7 bases, with 11 bases between them. The germline V gene has CDR1 MNHEY and CDR2 SMNVEV (reference sequence). The CDR3 totals 13 residues.

This rearrangement joins TRBV7-8 to TRBJ2-1; TRBD2 matches at 16 bases. CDR1 SGHVS and CDR2 FQNEAQ come from the germline V gene. V shed 3 bases, J shed 0 bases, and the junction held 2 bases outside the gene matches. This CDR3 has 18 amino acids. The chain's CDR3 is CASSLGTSGGVSYNEQFF. DNA for the CDR3: TGTGCCAGCAGCTTGGGGACTAGCGGGGGGGTCTCCTACAATGAGCAGTTCTTC.

V usage is TRBV5-4 and J usage is TRBJ1-1; a weak D match, TRBD1 (5 bases). The germline V gene has CDR1 SGHNT and CDR2 YYREEE (reference sequence). The CDR3 spans 13 residues. The V end lost 5 bases, the J end lost 4 bases, and 12 bases lay between the germline ends. This chain's CDR3 is CASSTDRGTEAFF. CDR3 in DNA: TGTGCCAGCAGTACGGATAGGGGCACTGAAGCTTTCTTT.

The V call is TRBV28, the J call TRBJ2-3; D might be TRBD1 or TRBD2, each matching 5 bases. Trimming pared 3 bases from V and 4 bases from J, leaving 11 bases between. CDR1 is MDHEN, CDR2 SYDVKM, per germline. This CDR3 is 14 amino acids long. CDR3 nucleotide sequence: TGTGCCAGCAGTTTTGGGGGATCTTCAGATACGCAGTATTTT. It encodes CASSFGGSSDTQYF.

This clone was picked up a small number of times. This same CDR3 is encoded by further DNA sequences in the sample. The gene calls are TRBV7-2 and TRBJ1-1, with D possibly matching TRBD1 (5 bases). CDR3 length equals 12 residues. Trimming stripped 8 bases from V and 2 bases from J, with 9 bases between. Looked up from germline, CDR1 is SGHTA and CDR2 is FQGNSA. CDR3 region: CASGRDNTEAFF. In DNA form, the CDR3 reads TGTGCCAGCGGGAGGGACAACACTGAAGCTTTCTTT.

The CDR3 DNA follows: TGTGCCATCAGTGCGAGGGGCGTGAACACCGGGGAGCTGTTTTTT. This codes for CAISARGVNTGELFF. The chain employs TRBV10-3 and TRBJ2-2, with D perhaps matching TRBD1 or TRBD2 (5 bases each). Per the germline V gene, CDR1 is ENHRY and CDR2 is SYGVKD. This CDR3 has 15 residues. With 4 bases removed from V and 1 base from J, the gap between germline ends came to 10 bases.

The V call is TRBV7-2, the J call TRBJ1-1, with a possible D match to TRBD1 (6 bases). V lost 3 bases and J 2 bases, leaving 7 bases between the germline ends. The CDR3 is 13 residues long. Germline CDR1 reads SGHTA; CDR2 reads FQGNSA. CDR3 in DNA: TGTGCCAGCAGCTTGGGACAAAACACTGAAGCTTTCTTT. Amino acid sequence: CASSLGQNTEAFF.

This clone was seen just once. The chain employs TRBV7-2 and TRBJ1-4, with 7 bases aligning to TRBD1. The CDR3 has 15 residues. Germline assignment: CDR1 SGHTA and CDR2 FQGNSA. V shed 1 base, J shed 5 bases, and the junction held 4 bases outside the gene matches. CDR3 sequence reads: CASSLEARGNEKLFF. DNA for the CDR3: TGTGCCAGCAGCTTAGAGGCCAGGGGGAATGAAAAACTGTTTTTT.

This chain connects TRBV12-3 or TRBV12-4 to TRBJ1-2; D might be TRBD1 (5 bases). The V gene lost 4 bases and the J gene lost 8 bases, with 14 bases spanning the gap. This CDR3 has 13 amino acids. CDR3 DNA: TGTGCCAGCAGTTCCCGGGGGGTTCGAGGCTACACCTTC. Protein sequence: CASSSRGVRGYTF.

The chain combines TRBV19 with TRBJ1-3; no clear D gene. The CDR3 is made up of 15 amino acids. Trimming stripped 4 bases from V and 0 bases from J, with 10 bases between. Germline V gives CDR1 LNHDA, CDR2 SQIVND (reference sequence). The CDR3 sequence is CASSTTRYSGNTIYF. In DNA, the CDR3 is TGTGCCAGTAGTACGACTCGTTACTCTGGAAACACCATATATTTT.

The chain links TRBV2 to TRBJ2-3; D is undetermined. Germline V gene sequence: CDR1 SNHLY, CDR2 FYNNEI. V was clipped by 0 bases and J by 4 bases, with 11 bases between them. The CDR3 covers 15 residues. The CDR3 loop reads CASSEALWGSDTQYF. DNA for the CDR3: TGTGCCAGCAGTGAAGCGCTTTGGGGATCAGATACGCAGTATTTT. The whole variable domain, filled in from reference TRBV2 and TRBJ2-3, reads EPEVTQTPSHQVTQMGQEVILRCVPISNHLYFYWYRQILGQKVEFLVSFYNNEISEKSEIFDDQFSVERPDGSNFTLKIRSTKLEDSAMYFCASSEALWGSDTQYFGPGTRLTVL.

The V gene is TRBV7-6, the J gene TRBJ1-6, with D possibly matching TRBD1 (5 bases). Per germline, CDR1 SGHVS and CDR2 FNYEAQ. This CDR3 spans 15 amino acids. Trimming took off 5 bases at V and 6 bases at J, with 14 bases between the two ends. CDR3 in amino acids: CASSQTVPPNSPLHF. The CDR3 DNA follows: TGTGCCAGCAGCCAGACAGTTCCCCCTAATTCACCCCTCCACTTT.

The genes are TRBV19 and TRBJ1-6; no clear D. Germline V gives CDR1 LNHDA, CDR2 SQIVND (reference sequence). Between the trimmed V and J ends, which lost 1 base and 5 bases, there was a span of 6 bases. The CDR3 sequence is 14 residues long. CDR3 sequence (DNA): TGTGCCAGTAGTATAGGAGGAGATAATTCACCCCTCCACTTT. Residues: CASSIGGDNSPLHF.

This clone turned up a few times. The gene calls are TRBV24-1 and TRBJ1-4; D is uncertain. V shed 5 bases and J shed 8 bases, with 11 bases lying between them. The V gene's germline CDR1 is KGHDR and CDR2 SFDVKD. This CDR3 has 13 amino acids. The CDR3 is CATSAGSEEKLFF. CDR3 DNA sequence: TGTGCCACCAGTGCCGGATCAGAGGAAAAACTGTTTTTT.

The V call is TRBV7-3, the J call TRBJ2-3, with 11 bases lining up with TRBD2. The CDR3 has 16 residues. The J segment lost 5 bases and the V segment lost 4 bases, leaving 8 bases of the junction unmatched. CDR1 is SGHTA, CDR2 FQGTGA, per germline. CDR3 loop: CASSSRTSGGQDTQYF. DNA for the CDR3: TGTGCCAGCAGCTCCCGAACTAGCGGGGGTCAAGATACGCAGTATTTT.

J is TRBJ2-2 and V is TRBV28; TRBD1 aligns across 9 bases. The CDR3 extends over 16 amino acids. The junction had 8 bases not matched to a gene; V was cut back by 5 bases and J by 4 bases. Germline CDR1 reads MDHEN; CDR2 reads SYDVKM. CDR3 DNA: TGTGCCAGCAGTCCAATGGGACAGGGAGTCACCGGGGAGCTGTTTTTT. This codes for CASSPMGQGVTGELFF.

The genes are TRBV29-1 and TRBJ2-3; TRBD1 agrees at 8 bases. CDR3 length equals 13 residues. Germline V gene lookup returns CDR1 SQVTM and CDR2 ANQGSEA. V lost 7 bases, J lost 5 bases, and 8 bases stayed unmatched. CDR3 in DNA: TGCAGCGCCGGGACAGGCAGTGGAGATACGCAGTATTTT. This sequence encodes CSAGTGSGDTQYF.

V is TRBV11-3 and J is TRBJ2-2; D call uncertain. CDR3 size: 15 residues. Germline V gives CDR1 SGHNT, CDR2 YENEEA. The germline V and J ends were trimmed by 2 bases and 5 bases, with 12 bases remaining between them. Written as DNA, the CDR3 is TGTGCCAGCAGCTTATACGGCGGTGGGACCGGGGAGCTGTTTTTT. Translating gives CASSLYGGGTGELFF.

This chain links TRBV27 with TRBJ2-2; 9 nucleotides agree with TRBD2. Germline CDR1 reads MNHEY; CDR2 reads SMNVEV (reference sequence). The CDR3 has 17 amino acids. The trim removed 4 bases at V and 5 bases at J, leaving 11 bases unmatched. CDR3 sequence reads: CASSSRAAGGRTGELFF. The CDR3 DNA sequence: TGTGCCAGCAGTTCCCGTGCAGCGGGGGGCCGGACCGGGGAGCTGTTTTTT.

This chain joins TRBV7-9 and TRBJ2-5, with 7 positions matching TRBD2. The germline V gene encodes CDR1 SEHNR and CDR2 FQNEAQ (reference sequence). This CDR3 is built from 14 residues. With 2 bases clipped from V and 1 base from J, the junction kept 1 base outside the gene matches. The DNA of the CDR3 is TGTGCCAGCAGCTTAACGGGGGGCCAAGAGACCCAGTACTTC. Amino acids: CASSLTGGQETQYF.

The V call is TRBV5-1, the J call TRBJ1-6; D might be TRBD1 (5 bases). The V end lost 3 bases, the J end lost 8 bases, and 12 bases lay between the germline ends. Germline V gene data show CDR1 as SGHRS and CDR2 as YFSETQ. The CDR3 length is 14 residues. CDR3 sequence: CASSSRRGDSPLHF. The CDR3 bases are TGCGCCAGCAGCTCCCGAAGGGGAGATTCACCCCTCCACTTT.

This chain connects TRBV7-9 to TRBJ1-4; D not resolved. The CDR3 extends over 14 amino acids. Germline V gene data show CDR1 as SEHNR and CDR2 as FQNEAQ (reference sequence). The V end was cut by 5 bases, the J end by 5 bases, with 12 bases between. CDR3 amino acids: CASSRTGPNEKLFF. The CDR3 nucleotides are TGTGCCAGCAGCCGGACTGGGCCAAATGAAAAACTGTTTTTT.

This chain uses TRBV5-4 with TRBJ2-1; D is perhaps TRBD1 or TRBD2 (5 bases each). The CDR3 runs to 15 residues. The V gene's germline CDR1 is SGHNT and CDR2 YYREEE (reference sequence). V was clipped by 4 bases and J by 3 bases, with 14 bases between them. CDR3 coding DNA: TGTGCCAGCAGCCAGTATGGGGGTCTCTACAATGAGCAGTTCTTC. This gives the protein CASSQYGGLYNEQFF.

This sequence joins TRBV28 and TRBJ1-1; 7 bases align to TRBD1. In germline, CDR1 is MDHEN, CDR2 SYDVKM. This CDR3 comprises 12 residues. V shed 3 bases, J shed 14 bases, and the junction held 9 bases outside the gene matches. The CDR3 sequence is CASSFAYRGWFF. In nucleotides, the CDR3 is TGTGCCAGCAGTTTCGCTTACAGGGGATGGTTCTTT.

The genes are TRBV20-1 and TRBJ1-1; no firm D call. This CDR3 comprises 11 residues. Germline V gives CDR1 DFQATT, CDR2 SNEGSKA (reference sequence). Trimming cost V 4 bases and J 6 bases, with 9 bases left between them. The CDR3 region has the DNA TGCAGTGCTACCCGGGCGTCTGAAGCTTTCTTT. Translated: CSATRASEAFF.